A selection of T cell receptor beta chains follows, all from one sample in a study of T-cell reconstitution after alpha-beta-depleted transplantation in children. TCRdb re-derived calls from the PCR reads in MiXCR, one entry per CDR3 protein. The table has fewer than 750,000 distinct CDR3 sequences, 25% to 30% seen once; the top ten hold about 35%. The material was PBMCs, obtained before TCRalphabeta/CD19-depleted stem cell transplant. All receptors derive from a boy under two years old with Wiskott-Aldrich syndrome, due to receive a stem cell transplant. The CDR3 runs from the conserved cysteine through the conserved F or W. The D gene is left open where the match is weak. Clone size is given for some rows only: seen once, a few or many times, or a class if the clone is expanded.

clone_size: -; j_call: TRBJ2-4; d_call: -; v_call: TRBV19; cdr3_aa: CASSGPSDLAKNIQYF; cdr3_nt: TGTGCCAGTAGTGGCCCCAGCGACCTAGCCAAAAACATTCAGTACTTC
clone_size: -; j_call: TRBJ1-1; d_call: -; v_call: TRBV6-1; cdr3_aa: CASRSSQGSTEAFF; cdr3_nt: TGTGCCAGCAGAAGCTCTCAGGGAAGTACTGAAGCTTTCTTT
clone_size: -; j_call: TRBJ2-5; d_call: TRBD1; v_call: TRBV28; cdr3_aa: CAIVGQGEGRETQYF; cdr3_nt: TGTGCCATTGTCGGACAGGGTGAGGGTAGGGAGACCCAGTACTTC
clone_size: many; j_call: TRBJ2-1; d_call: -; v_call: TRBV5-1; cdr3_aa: CASSSMTYSNEQFF; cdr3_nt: TGCGCCAGCAGCTCCATGACTTATTCCAATGAGCAGTTCTTC
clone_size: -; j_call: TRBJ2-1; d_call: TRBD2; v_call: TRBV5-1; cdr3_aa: CASSFGLVENEQFF; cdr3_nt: TGCGCCAGCAGCTTCGGACTAGTCGAGAATGAGCAGTTCTTC
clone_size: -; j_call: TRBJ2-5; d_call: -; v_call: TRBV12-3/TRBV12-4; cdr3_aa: CASSFSSETQYF; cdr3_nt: TGTGCCAGCAGTTTTAGTTCGGAGACCCAGTACTTC
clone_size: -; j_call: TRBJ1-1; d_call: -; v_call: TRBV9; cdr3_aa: CASSVPSGRAFF; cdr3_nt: TGTGCCAGCAGCGTACCCAGCGGAAGGGCTTTCTTT
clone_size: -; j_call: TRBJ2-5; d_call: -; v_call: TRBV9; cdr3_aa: CASSVALGRGETQYF; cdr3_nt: TGTGCCAGCAGCGTCGCCCTCGGGAGAGGAGAGACCCAGTACTTC
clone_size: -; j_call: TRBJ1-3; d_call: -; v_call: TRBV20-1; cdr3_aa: CSASKTVRASGNTIYF; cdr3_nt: TGCAGTGCTAGCAAGACCGTCAGGGCCTCTGGAAACACCATATATTTT
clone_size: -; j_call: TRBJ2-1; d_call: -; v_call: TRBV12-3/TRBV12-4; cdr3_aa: CASSNGRQGAPNEQFF; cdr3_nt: TGTGCCAGCAGCAACGGGAGGCAGGGGGCGCCCAATGAGCAGTTCTTC
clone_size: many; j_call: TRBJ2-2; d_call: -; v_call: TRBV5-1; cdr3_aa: CASSNNTGELFF; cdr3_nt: TGCGCCAGCAGTAATAACACCGGGGAGCTGTTTTTT
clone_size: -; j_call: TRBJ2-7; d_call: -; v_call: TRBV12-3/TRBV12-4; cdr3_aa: CASSRDSSGSYEQYF; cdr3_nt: TGTGCCAGCAGTCGGGACTCCAGCGGCTCCTACGAGCAGTACTTC
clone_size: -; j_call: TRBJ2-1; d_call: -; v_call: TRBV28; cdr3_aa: CASSRPGSSNEQFF; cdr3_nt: TGTGCCAGCAGCCGACCGGGCAGTAGCAATGAGCAGTTCTTC
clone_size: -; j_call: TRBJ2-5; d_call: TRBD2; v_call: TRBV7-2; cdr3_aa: CASSLLSGRAETQYF; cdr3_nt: TGTGCCAGCAGCTTACTTAGCGGGAGGGCGGAGACCCAGTACTTC
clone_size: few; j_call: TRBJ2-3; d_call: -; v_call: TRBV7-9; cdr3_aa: CASSLALESGDTQYF; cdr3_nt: TGTGCCAGCAGCTTAGCATTGGAGAGCGGGGATACGCAGTATTTT
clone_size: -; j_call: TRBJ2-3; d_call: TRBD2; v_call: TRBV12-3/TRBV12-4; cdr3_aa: CASTQREGRDTQYF; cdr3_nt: TGTGCCAGCACCCAGCGGGAGGGCCGGGATACGCAGTATTTT
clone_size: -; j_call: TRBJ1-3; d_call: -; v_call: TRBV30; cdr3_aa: CAWSVLMGIGNTIYF; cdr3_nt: TGTGCCTGGAGTGTATTAATGGGGATTGGAAACACCATATATTTT
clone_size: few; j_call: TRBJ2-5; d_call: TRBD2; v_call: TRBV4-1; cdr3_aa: CASSPTVLAGPQETQYF; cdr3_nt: TGCGCCAGCAGCCCGACTGTTTTAGCGGGCCCACAAGAGACCCAGTACTTC
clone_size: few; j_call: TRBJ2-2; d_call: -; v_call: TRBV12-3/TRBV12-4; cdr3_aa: CASSPRQTGELFF; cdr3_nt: TGTGCCAGCAGTCCCCGACAGACCGGGGAGCTGTTTTTT
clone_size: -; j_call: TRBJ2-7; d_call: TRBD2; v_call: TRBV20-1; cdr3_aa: CSASLAGGPSEQYF; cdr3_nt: TGCAGTGCTAGCTTAGCGGGAGGGCCTTCCGAGCAGTACTTC
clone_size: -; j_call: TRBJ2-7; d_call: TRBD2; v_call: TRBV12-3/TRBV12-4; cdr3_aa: CASSFPAGGPHEQYF; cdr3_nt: TGTGCCAGCAGTTTTCCGGCGGGAGGGCCACACGAGCAGTACTTC
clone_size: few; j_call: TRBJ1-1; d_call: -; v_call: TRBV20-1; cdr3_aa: CSARDHGVTEAFF; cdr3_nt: TGCAGTGCTAGAGATCACGGGGTCACTGAAGCTTTCTTT
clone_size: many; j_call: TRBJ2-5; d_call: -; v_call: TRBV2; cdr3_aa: CASSDDRETQYF; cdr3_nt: TGTGCCAGCAGCGACGACAGAGAGACCCAGTACTTC
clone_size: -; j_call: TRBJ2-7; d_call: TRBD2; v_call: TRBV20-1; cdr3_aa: CSARVAGGEQYF; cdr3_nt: TGCAGTGCTAGGGTAGCGGGAGGCGAGCAGTACTTC
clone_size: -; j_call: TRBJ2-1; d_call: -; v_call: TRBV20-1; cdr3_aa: CSAARGGQFF; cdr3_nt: TGCAGTGCTGCTCGCGGTGGGCAGTTCTTC
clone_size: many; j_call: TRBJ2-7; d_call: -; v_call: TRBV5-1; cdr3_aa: CASSLGPGSYEQYF; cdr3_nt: TGCGCCAGCAGCTTGGGGCCCGGATCCTACGAGCAGTACTTC
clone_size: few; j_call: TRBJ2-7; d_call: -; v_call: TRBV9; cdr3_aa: CASSVDGSSSYEQYF; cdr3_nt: TGTGCCAGCAGCGTTGATGGAAGCAGCTCCTACGAGCAGTACTTC
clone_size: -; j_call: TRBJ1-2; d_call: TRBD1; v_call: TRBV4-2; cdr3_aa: CASSQEIQGRYGYTF; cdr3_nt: TGTGCCAGCAGCCAAGAAATACAGGGGAGGTATGGCTACACCTTC
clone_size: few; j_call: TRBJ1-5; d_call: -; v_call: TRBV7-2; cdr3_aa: CASSFGGARGNQPQHF; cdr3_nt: TGTGCCAGCAGCTTTGGGGGGGCGCGGGGCAATCAGCCCCAGCATTTT
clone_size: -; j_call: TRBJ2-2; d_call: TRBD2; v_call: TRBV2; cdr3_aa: CALSPGGREIVSNRELFF; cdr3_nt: TGTGCCCTCAGTCCCGGAGGGCGGGAGATCGTCTCCAACCGGGAGCTGTTTTTT
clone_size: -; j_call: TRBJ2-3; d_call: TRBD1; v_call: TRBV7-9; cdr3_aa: CASSKQGGSTDTQYF; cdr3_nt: TGTGCCAGCAGCAAACAGGGGGGAAGCACAGATACGCAGTATTTT
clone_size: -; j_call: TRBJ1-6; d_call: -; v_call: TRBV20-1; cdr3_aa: CSARRASTLHF; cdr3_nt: TGCAGTGCTAGGAGGGCCTCTACCCTCCACTTT
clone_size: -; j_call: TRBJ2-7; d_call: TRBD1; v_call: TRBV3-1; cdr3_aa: CASSLQGVYEQYF; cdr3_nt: TGTGCCAGCAGCCTCCAGGGGGTCTACGAGCAGTACTTC